The rows below give T cell receptor beta chains drawn from one sample of a study of T cell responses to AZD1222 COVID-19 vaccine. Profiled with immunoSEQ multiplex PCR; TCRdb holds only in-frame clones, not every one. The table shows about 100,000 clones, with about nine tenths occurring only once. This material consisted of peripheral blood, taken on day 0 of AZD1222 vaccination. The receptors stem from an adult in good health. Each CDR3 is given without its conserved first and last residue. Not every row has a clone size; where given, it reads once, few, many or a size class.

>TRBV2|-|TRBJ2-3
ASTEGHSTDTQY
>TRBV11-3|-|TRBJ2-5
ASSRGLQETQY
>TRBV6-1|-|TRBJ2-7
ASSEWVGSGYSSYEQY
>TRBV7-9|-|TRBJ2-7
ASSLAESYEQY
>TRBV5-6|-|TRBJ2-2
ASSLTGLNTGELF
>TRBV5-1|-|TRBJ2-2
ASSTNLLQGAGELF
>TRBV11-2|-|TRBJ2-3
ASSPGASTDTQY
>TRBV11-2|-|TRBJ2-5
ASSLGYLAGEGETQY
>TRBV18|-|TRBJ2-3
ASSLSKADTQY
>TRBV20-1|-|TRBJ2-1
SASGYNEQF
>TRBV13|-|TRBJ1-1
ASTSPPRNTEAF
>TRBV7-2|-|TRBJ2-1
ASSLVAPNNEQF
>TRBV3-1/TRBV3-2|-|TRBJ1-1
ASSHGAGNTEAF
>TRBV6-5|few|TRBJ1-2
ASSYSMVGGPYGYT
>TRBV11-2|-|TRBJ2-7
ASSLGGTSYEQY
>TRBV4-2|-|TRBJ2-1
ASSQVGGRGYNEQF
>TRBV11-2|-|TRBJ1-3
ASSLDHSLSGNTIY
>TRBV5-8|-|TRBJ2-5
ASNWPTRLTQETQY
>TRBV7-3|-|TRBJ2-1
ASSQTDYNEQF
>TRBV4-1|once|TRBJ2-7
ASSQDTQAGREQY
>TRBV28|-|TRBJ2-5
ASSLRETQY
>TRBV6-6|-|TRBJ1-1
ASRPGQVNTEAF
>TRBV7-9|once|TRBJ1-1
ASSGKVEAF
>TRBV9|-|TRBJ2-1
ASSVVLAGAYNEQF
>TRBV28|-|TRBJ2-7
ASSARTEAYEQY
>TRBV5-5|-|TRBJ2-2
ASSQTGVKTGELF
>TRBV5-5|once|TRBJ2-3
ASSLGQGRSDTQY
>TRBV11-2|-|TRBJ1-6
ASTQSIQNNSPLH
>TRBV11-2|-|TRBJ2-7
ASSLEPGQGYEQY
>TRBV28|-|TRBJ1-2
ASGTVAGNYGYT
>TRBV11-2|-|TRBJ2-5
ASSLDGETQY
>TRBV6-1|-|TRBJ2-7
ASSEDENEQY
>TRBV15|-|TRBJ2-7
ATGTGLNEQY
>TRBV4-2|once|TRBJ1-1
ASSRLGTAPTEAF
>TRBV28|-|TRBJ1-5
ASSFLGVNQPQH
>TRBV3-1/TRBV3-2|-|TRBJ2-4
ASSQQGTSGPKNIQY
>TRBV18|-|TRBJ1-4
ASSPTPRSEGGKEKLF
>TRBV9|-|TRBJ2-5
ASSVGHLQETQY
>TRBV3-1/TRBV3-2|few|TRBJ1-1
ASRPEARLNTEAF
>TRBV30|-|TRBJ2-1
AWNAGAQYNEQF
>TRBV19|-|TRBJ2-2
ASSIENLGWNTGELF
>TRBV10-1|few|TRBJ2-2
ASRKGQFTGELF
>TRBV7-3|-|TRBJ2-2
ASSRGTSGNTGELF
>TRBV29-1|-|TRBJ2-1
SVGYLVNEQF
>TRBV4-2|-|TRBJ2-7
ASSQVLPGHLSYEQY
>TRBV29-1|-|TRBJ1-4
SVDEGEKLF
>TRBV24-1|-|TRBJ2-1
ATSGSFRAYNEQF
>TRBV28|-|TRBJ2-3
ASSPWGAGGSTDTQY
>TRBV11-2|-|TRBJ2-1
ASSFDNEQF